A single T cell receptor beta chain is shown here with its context. No antigen is known for it. No base qualities exist here, and no much larger clone lies one base off it. The data stem from a study of blood T cell repertoires in COVID-19 (dated by TCRdb to 2020 to 2022). Turning to the overall study: Samples from collaborators originated in the United States, Italy and Spain and spanned both the acute and convalescent phases of COVID-19. The repertoires were made available in a free public database intended to serve as a resource for research on the immune response to SARS-CoV-2. The samples were drawn from two sources: the first 160 participants of the ongoing ImmuneRACE study, and approximately 1,300 subjects contributed by 6 global collaborators. The sample metadata nearly always contained a de-identified subject ID, COVID-19 status, age in years and sex. Deeply sampled blood TCRbeta repertoires from subjects exposed to, actively infected with, or recovered from COVID-19 were included in the dataset. The prospective study material was composed of cDNA or gDNA derived from T cells, B-cell-depleted T cells, or PBMCs. Where available, HLA class I and class II types were taken from metadata supplied by the sample provider and were not determined by assay-based typing. Results and caveats for the whole study, not just this receptor: The amount of clinical and demographic metadata varied by source and participant and was provided uncurated.

Participants in the prospective study were enrolled through a virtual design, were aged about 18 to 90 years, and lived in 20 to 30 United States geographic areas. Cohort assignment in the prospective study relied on participant-reported clinical history from a screening survey and a study questionnaire. ImmuneRACE Cohort 3 recovered participants were defined by two consecutive negative NP/OP PCR tests, healthcare professional clearance, or symptom resolution. In the prospective study, whole blood, serum and a nasopharyngeal or oropharyngeal swab were collected from each participant by mobile phlebotomists. Prospective study participants could optionally give additional blood draws and questionnaires over an approximately 2-month period. Prospective study blood samples were shipped either frozen or at room temperature before DNA extraction. The CDR3 runs 14 residues from the cysteine to the phenylalanine. Only the CDR3 DNA stays, 42 bases, in frame from base 1. V and J are truncated by 3 bases and 7 bases respectively, leaving an intervening sequence of 10 bases. CDR1 SNHLY and CDR2 FYNNEI are derived from the germline V gene.

TCRbeta CDR3 regions were amplified from genomic DNA by means of the immunoSEQ Assay, a bias-controlled multiplex PCR. In the paper's pipeline: Within the assay, amplification of reference gene primers was used to estimate how many nucleated cells each sample contained. To quantify the absolute abundance of each unique TCRbeta CDR3 rearrangement, sequence reads were collapsed and filtered. Productive Simpson clonality was computed per sample as the square root of Simpson's diversity index over productive rearrangements. TCRdb limited this immuneACCESS table to in-frame rearrangements with V and J called. A share of clones is missing; checked studies link under half to unresolved V genes, and the rest is unexplained. V and J calls and clone size come straight from that table; D and trimming were deduced from the DNA. The sample table shows under 300,000 clones, and 89% are seen once. Approximately 1.5% of the sample goes to the ten largest clones.

The receptor was derived from a woman between 40 and 50 years old who had recovered from COVID-19. The sample consisted of PBMCs or T cells enriched from blood (not recorded which). The V and J genes are TRBV2 and TRBJ1-6; TRBD1 might be the D gene, on 5 matching bases. The DNA sequence follows: TGTGCCAGCAGTGATAGGCAGGGCAATTCACCCCTCCACTTT. Translated, this is CASSDRQGNSPLHF.